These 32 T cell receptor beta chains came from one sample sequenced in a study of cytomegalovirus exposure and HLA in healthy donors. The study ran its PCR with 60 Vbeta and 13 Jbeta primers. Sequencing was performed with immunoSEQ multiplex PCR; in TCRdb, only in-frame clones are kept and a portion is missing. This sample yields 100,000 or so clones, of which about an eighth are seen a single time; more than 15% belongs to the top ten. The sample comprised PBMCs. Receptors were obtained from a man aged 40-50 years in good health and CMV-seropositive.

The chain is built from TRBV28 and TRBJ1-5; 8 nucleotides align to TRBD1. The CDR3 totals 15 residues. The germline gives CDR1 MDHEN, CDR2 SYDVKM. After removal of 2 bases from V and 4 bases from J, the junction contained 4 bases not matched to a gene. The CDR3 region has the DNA TGTGCCAGCAGTTTACACAGGGGGAGTAATCAGCCCCAGCATTTT. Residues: CASSLHRGSNQPQHF.

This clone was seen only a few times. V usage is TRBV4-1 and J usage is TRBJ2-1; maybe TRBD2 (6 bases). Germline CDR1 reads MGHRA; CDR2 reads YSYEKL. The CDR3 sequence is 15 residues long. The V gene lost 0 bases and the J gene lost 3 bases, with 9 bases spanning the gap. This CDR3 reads CASSQDPGDYNEQFF. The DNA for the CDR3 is TGCGCCAGCAGCCAAGATCCGGGGGACTACAATGAGCAGTTCTTC.

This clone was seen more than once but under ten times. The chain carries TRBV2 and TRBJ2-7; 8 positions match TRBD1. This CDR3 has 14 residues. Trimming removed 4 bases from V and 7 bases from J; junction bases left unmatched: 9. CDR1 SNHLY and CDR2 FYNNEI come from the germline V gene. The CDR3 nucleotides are TGTGCCAGCAGTGCCCAGGGGGCACTGGGTGAGCAGTACTTC. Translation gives CASSAQGALGEQYF.

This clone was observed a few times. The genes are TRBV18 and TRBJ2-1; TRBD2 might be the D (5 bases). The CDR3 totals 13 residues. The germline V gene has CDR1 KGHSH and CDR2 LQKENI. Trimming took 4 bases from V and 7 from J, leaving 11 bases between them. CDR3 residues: CASSLRDLNEQFF. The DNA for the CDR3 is TGTGCCAGCTCACTACGGGATCTGAATGAGCAGTTCTTC.

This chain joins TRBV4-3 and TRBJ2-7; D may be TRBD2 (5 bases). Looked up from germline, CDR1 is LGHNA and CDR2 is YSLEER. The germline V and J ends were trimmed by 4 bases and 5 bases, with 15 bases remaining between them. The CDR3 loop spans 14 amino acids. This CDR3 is CASSPRVYGDEQYF. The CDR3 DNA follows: TGCGCCAGCAGCCCCCGTGTCTACGGGGACGAGCAGTACTTC.

CDR3 sequence: CASTGGAYNEQFF. In DNA form, the CDR3 reads TGTGCCAGCACCGGGGGGGCCTACAATGAGCAGTTCTTC. V usage is TRBV6-5 and J usage is TRBJ2-1; 8 bases fit TRBD2. Germline V gene data show CDR1 as MNHEY and CDR2 as SVGAGI. The V and J ends lost 7 bases and 2 bases, in that order; junction bases with no gene match: 1. The CDR3 has 13 residues.

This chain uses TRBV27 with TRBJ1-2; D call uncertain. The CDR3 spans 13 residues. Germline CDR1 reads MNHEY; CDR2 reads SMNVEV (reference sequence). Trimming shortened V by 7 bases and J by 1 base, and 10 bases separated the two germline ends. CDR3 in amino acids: CASTDSLNYGYTF. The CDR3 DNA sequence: TGTGCCAGCACTGACTCACTTAACTATGGCTACACCTTC.

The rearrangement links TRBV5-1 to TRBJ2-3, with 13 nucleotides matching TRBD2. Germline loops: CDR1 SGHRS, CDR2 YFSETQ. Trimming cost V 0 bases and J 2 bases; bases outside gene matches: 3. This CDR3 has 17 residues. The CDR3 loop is CASSLGLAGGPTDTQYF. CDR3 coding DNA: TGCGCCAGCAGCTTGGGACTAGCGGGAGGCCCCACAGATACGCAGTATTTT.

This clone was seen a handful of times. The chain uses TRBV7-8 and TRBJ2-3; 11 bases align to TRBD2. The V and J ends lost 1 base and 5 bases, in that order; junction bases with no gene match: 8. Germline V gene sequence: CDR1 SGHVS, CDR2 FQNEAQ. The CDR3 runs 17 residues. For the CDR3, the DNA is TGTGCCAGCAGCTTAGTAGCGGGACTAGCGGTTCAAGATACGCAGTATTTT. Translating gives CASSLVAGLAVQDTQYF.

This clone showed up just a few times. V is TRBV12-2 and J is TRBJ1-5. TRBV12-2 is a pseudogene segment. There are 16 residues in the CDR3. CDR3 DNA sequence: TGTGCAAGTCGCTTAGCTCGCGGACTAGACAATCAGCCCCAGCATTTT. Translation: CASRLARGLDNQPQHF.

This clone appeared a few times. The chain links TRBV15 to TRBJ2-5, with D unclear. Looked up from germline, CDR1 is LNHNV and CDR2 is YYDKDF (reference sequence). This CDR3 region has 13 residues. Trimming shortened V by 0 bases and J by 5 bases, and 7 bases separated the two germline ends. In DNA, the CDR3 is TGTGCCACCAGCAGAGATCATTTGGAGACCCAGTACTTC. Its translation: CATSRDHLETQYF.

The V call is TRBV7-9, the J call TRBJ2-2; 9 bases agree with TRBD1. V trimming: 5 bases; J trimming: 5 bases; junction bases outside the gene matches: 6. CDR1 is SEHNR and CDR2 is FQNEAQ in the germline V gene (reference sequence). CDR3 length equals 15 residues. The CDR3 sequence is CASSPGQGGTGELFF. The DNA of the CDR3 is TGTGCCAGCAGCCCGGGACAGGGTGGGACCGGGGAGCTGTTTTTT.

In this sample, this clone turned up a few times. CDR3 bases: TGTGCCAGTAGTACCGCTGGGGACAGGGGAGCTTTCTTT. It encodes CASSTAGDRGAFF. The chain carries TRBV19 and TRBJ1-1, with TRBD1 identical over 10 bases. This CDR3 spans 13 amino acids. Germline loops: CDR1 LNHDA, CDR2 SQIVND (reference sequence). Unmatched junction bases numbered 6, after V lost 4 bases and J lost 10 bases.

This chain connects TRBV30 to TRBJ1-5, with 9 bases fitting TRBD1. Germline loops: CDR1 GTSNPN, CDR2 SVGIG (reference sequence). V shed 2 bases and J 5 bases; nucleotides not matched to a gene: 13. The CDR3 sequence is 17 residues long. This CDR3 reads CAWSSAYSGQGYQPQHF. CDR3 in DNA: TGTGCCTGGAGTTCTGCCTACTCGGGACAGGGATATCAGCCCCAGCATTTT.

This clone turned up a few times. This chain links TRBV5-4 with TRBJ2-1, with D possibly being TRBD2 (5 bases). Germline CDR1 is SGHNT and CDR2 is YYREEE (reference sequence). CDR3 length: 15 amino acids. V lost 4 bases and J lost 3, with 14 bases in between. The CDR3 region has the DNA TGTGCCAGCAGCCCGGAGCTAGCAAGCTACAATGAGCAGTTCTTC. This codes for CASSPELASYNEQFF. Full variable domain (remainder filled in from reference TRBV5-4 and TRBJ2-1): ETGVTQSPTHLIKTRGQQVTLRCSSQSGHNTVSWYQQALGQGPQFIFQYYREEENGRGNFPPRFSGLQFPNYSSELNVNALELDDSALYLCASSPELASYNEQFFGPGTRLTVL.

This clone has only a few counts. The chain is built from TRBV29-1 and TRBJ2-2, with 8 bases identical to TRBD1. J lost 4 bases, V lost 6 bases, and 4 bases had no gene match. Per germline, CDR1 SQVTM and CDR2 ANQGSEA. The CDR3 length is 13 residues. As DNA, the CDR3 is TGCAGCGTGAACACAGGGGGCACCGGGGAGCTGTTTTTT. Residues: CSVNTGGTGELFF.

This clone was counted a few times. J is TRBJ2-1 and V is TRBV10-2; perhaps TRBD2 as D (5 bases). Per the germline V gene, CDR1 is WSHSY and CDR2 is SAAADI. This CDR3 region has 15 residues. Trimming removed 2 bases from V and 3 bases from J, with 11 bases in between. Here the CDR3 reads CASSEDAAGYNEQFF. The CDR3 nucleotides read TGCGCCAGCAGTGAGGACGCGGCGGGCTACAATGAGCAGTTCTTC.

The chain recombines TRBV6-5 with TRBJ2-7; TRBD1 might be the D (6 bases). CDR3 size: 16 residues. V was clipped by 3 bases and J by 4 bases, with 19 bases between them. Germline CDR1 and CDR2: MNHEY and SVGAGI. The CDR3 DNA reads TGTGCCAGCAGTTATTTGTCTATGGGGGCAGCGTACGAGCAGTACTTC. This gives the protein CASSYLSMGAAYEQYF.

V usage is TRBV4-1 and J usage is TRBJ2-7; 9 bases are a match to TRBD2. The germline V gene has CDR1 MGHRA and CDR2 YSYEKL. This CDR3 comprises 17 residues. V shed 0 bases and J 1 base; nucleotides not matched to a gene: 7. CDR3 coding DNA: TGCGCCAGCAGCCAAGAAGGACCTAGCGGGATTTCCTACGAGCAGTACTTC. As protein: CASSQEGPSGISYEQYF.

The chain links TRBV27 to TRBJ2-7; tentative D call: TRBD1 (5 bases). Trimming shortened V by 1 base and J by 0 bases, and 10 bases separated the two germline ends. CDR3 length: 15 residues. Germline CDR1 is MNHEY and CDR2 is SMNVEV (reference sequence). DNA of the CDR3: TGTGCCAGCAGTTTATTAACAGGTAGCTCCTACGAGCAGTACTTC. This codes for CASSLLTGSSYEQYF.

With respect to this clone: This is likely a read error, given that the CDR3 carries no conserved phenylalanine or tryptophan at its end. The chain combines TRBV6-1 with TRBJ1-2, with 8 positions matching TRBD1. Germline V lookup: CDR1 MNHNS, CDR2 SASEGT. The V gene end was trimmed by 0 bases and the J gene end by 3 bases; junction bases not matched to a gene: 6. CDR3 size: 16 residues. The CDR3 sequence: CASSEALGQGYYGYTV. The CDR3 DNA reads TGTGCCAGCAGTGAAGCCCTTGGACAGGGATACTATGGCTACACCGTC.

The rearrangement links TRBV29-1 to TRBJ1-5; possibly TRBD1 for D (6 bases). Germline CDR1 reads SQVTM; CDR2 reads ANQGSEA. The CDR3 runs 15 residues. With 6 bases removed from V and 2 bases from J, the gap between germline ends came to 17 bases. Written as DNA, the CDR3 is TGCAGCGTAGAGCGGACAGCTTGGCGCAATCAGCCCCAGCATTTT. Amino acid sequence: CSVERTAWRNQPQHF.

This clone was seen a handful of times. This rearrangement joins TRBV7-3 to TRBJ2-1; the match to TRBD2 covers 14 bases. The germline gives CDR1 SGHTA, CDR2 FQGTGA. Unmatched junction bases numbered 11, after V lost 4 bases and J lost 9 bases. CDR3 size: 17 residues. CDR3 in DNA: TGTGCCAGCAGCTCTGGACTAGCGGGAGGCCCATCAGGTGAGCAGTTCTTC. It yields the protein CASSSGLAGGPSGEQFF.

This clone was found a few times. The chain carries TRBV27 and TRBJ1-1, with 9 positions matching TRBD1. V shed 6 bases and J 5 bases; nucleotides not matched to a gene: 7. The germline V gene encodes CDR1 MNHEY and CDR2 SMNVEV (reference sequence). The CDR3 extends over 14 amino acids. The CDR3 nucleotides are TGTGCCAGCAGGACCGGGACAGGGCTTACTGAAGCTTTCTTT. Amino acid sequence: CASRTGTGLTEAFF.

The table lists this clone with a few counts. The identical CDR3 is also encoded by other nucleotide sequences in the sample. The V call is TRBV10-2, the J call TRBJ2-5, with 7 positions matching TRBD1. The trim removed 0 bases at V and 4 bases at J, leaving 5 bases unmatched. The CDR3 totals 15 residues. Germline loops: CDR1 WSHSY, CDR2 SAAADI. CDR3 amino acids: CASSESPGGRETQYF. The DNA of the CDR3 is TGCGCCAGCAGTGAGTCGCCAGGGGGTAGAGAGACCCAGTACTTC.

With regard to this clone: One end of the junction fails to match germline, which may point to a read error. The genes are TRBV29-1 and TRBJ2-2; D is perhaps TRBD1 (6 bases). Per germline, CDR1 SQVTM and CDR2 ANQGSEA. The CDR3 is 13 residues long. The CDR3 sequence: CSGETGYGGELFF. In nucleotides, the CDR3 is TGCAGCGGTGAAACAGGGTACGGCGGGGAGCTGTTTTTT.

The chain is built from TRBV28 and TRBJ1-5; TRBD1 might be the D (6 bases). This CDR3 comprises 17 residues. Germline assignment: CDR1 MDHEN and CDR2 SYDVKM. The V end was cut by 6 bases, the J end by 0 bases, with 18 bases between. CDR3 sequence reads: CASSSMGGLLSNQPQHF. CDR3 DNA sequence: TGTGCCAGCAGCTCTATGGGGGGGCTTCTTAGCAATCAGCCCCAGCATTTT.

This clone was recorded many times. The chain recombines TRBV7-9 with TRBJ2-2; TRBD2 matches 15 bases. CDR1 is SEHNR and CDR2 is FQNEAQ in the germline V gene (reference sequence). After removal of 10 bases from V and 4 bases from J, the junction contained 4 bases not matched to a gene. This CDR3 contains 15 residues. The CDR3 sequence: CATPGLAGGTGELFF. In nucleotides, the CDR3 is TGTGCCACTCCGGGACTAGCGGGAGGCACCGGGGAGCTGTTTTTT.

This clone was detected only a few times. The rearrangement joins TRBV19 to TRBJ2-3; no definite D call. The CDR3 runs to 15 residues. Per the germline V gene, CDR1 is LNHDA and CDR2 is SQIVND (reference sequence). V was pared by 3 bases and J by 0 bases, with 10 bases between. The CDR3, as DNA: TGTGCCAGTAGTATTCAACTGCCTAGCACAGATACGCAGTATTTT. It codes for CASSIQLPSTDTQYF.

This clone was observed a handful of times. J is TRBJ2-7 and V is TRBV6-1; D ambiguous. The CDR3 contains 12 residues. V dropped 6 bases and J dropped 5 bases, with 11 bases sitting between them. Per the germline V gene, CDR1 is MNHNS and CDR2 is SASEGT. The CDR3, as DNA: TGTGCCAGCAGGCTAATTGCGAACGAGCAGTACTTC. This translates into CASRLIANEQYF.

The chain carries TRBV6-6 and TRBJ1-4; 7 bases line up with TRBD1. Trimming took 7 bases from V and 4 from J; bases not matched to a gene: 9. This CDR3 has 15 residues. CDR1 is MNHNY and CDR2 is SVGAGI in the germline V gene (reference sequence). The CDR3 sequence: CASNHDRVVNEKLFF. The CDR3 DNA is TGTGCCAGCAATCATGACAGGGTTGTTAATGAAAAACTGTTTTTT.

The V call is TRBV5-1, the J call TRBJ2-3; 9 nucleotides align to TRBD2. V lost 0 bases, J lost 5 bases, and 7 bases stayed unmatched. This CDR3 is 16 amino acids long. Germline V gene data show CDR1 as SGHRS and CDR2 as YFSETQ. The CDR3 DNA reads TGCGCCAGCAGCTTGGGCAATAGCGGGAGAGGAGATACGCAGTATTTT. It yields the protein CASSLGNSGRGDTQYF.